Presented here are 10 T cell receptor beta chains from one specimen sequenced in a study of OX40 agonist ivuxolimab in advanced cancers. TCRdb's copy holds only in-frame clones and misses some; the assay was immunoSEQ multiplex PCR. The sample consists of over 60,000 clones, over 75% of them appearing once. The specimen was CD4+ or CD8+ T cells sorted from blood, collected in a trial of the OX40 agonist ivuxolimab. These receptors originate from an adult with an advanced solid tumor such as melanoma, head and neck, liver or kidney cancer.

The V call is TRBV5-1, the J call TRBJ1-1; D remains ambiguous. Germline CDR1 is SGHRS and CDR2 is YFSETQ. V was clipped by 2 bases and J by 4 bases, with 12 bases between them. The CDR3 totals 14 residues. CDR3: CASSFSGRTTEAFF. The CDR3 DNA follows: TGCGCCAGCAGCTTCTCCGGCCGGACCACTGAAGCTTTCTTT.

This chain links TRBV9 with TRBJ2-5; a possible D gene is TRBD1 (5 bases). CDR3 length equals 14 residues. Looked up from germline, CDR1 is SGDLS and CDR2 is YYNGEE. The ends were cut back, 3 bases at V and 5 bases at J, with 14 bases in the middle. CDR3 coding DNA: TGTGCCAGCAGCGAGGATGGGGCTGGGGAGACCCAGTACTTC. The encoded protein is CASSEDGAGETQYF.

This clone occurred a few times. The chain recombines TRBV20-1 with TRBJ1-2; D remains unclear. This CDR3 contains 10 residues. Trimming removed 3 bases at V and 9 bases at J, with 8 bases between. CDR1 and CDR2 from the germline V gene are DFQATT and SNEGSKA (reference sequence). CDR3 nucleotides: TGCAGTGCTAGGGGTAGCAGCTACACCTTC. Amino acids: CSARGSSYTF.

This clone showed up just once. J is TRBJ1-5 and V is TRBV7-2; D remains unclear. Between the trimmed V and J ends, which lost 3 bases and 0 bases, there was a span of 9 bases. CDR3 length: 15 residues. Germline V gives CDR1 SGHTA, CDR2 FQGNSA. CDR3 DNA: TGTGCCAGCAGCTTTGGCACTAATAGCAATCAGCCCCAGCATTTT. This translates into CASSFGTNSNQPQHF.

The rearrangement joins TRBV29-1 to TRBJ1-3, with D uncertain. Looked up from germline, CDR1 is SQVTM and CDR2 is ANQGSEA. Between the trimmed V and J ends, which lost 6 bases and 0 bases, there was a span of 12 bases. The CDR3 has 14 amino acids. The CDR3: CSVISGVSGNTIYF. The CDR3 nucleotides are TGCAGCGTGATAAGTGGGGTCTCTGGAAACACCATATATTTT.

The chain is built from TRBV7-8 and TRBJ1-5; 8 positions agree with TRBD1. Germline assignment: CDR1 SGHVS and CDR2 FQNEAQ. The CDR3 consists of 14 residues. Germline trimming cut 4 bases from V and 9 bases from J; bases unmatched to any gene: 8. The CDR3 protein is CASSSDRAWRPQHF. As DNA, the CDR3 is TGTGCCAGCAGCTCGGACAGGGCCTGGAGGCCCCAGCATTTT.

The rearrangement joins TRBV6-5 to TRBJ1-5, with 7 bases matching TRBD1. In germline, CDR1 is MNHEY, CDR2 SVGAGI. This CDR3 is 14 amino acids long. This chain's CDR3 is CVTAGTASNQPQHF. As DNA, the CDR3 is TGTGTCACAGCCGGGACAGCAAGCAATCAGCCCCAGCATTTT.

The chain combines TRBV30 with TRBJ2-7, with TRBD2 as a possible D gene (5 bases). V lost 0 bases, J lost 0 bases, and 12 bases lay in between. This CDR3 has 15 amino acids. Per the germline V gene, CDR1 is GTSNPN and CDR2 is SVGIG (reference sequence). CDR3 coding DNA: TGTGCCTGGAGTGTTACCGGGATACCCTCCTACGAGCAGTACTTC. It specifies CAWSVTGIPSYEQYF. Using reference TRBV30 and TRBJ2-7 for the parts outside the CDR3, the full variable domain is SQTIHQWPATLVQPVGSPLSLECTVEGTSNPNLYWYRQAAGRGLQLLFYSVGIGQISSEVPQNLSASRPQDRQFILSSKKLLLSDSGFYLCAWSVTGIPSYEQYFGPGTRLTVT.

The chain has TRBV7-9 and TRBJ2-5; D tentatively fits TRBD1 or TRBD2 (5 bases each). V lost 5 bases and J 3 bases, leaving 16 bases between the germline ends. Germline V gene sequence: CDR1 SEHNR, CDR2 FQNEAQ (reference sequence). The CDR3 has 15 amino acids. The CDR3 region is CASSISGTREETQYF. The CDR3 DNA reads as TGTGCCAGCAGCATATCCGGGACGCGTGAAGAGACCCAGTACTTC.

This rearrangement joins TRBV6-1 to TRBJ2-3, with no clear D. V was cut by 6 bases and J by 7 bases, with 11 bases left in between. The V gene's germline CDR1 is MNHNS and CDR2 SASEGT. The CDR3 covers 12 residues. Here the CDR3 DNA reads TGTGCCAGCAGCGACTCCTCCAATACGCAGTATTTT. Translating it yields CASSDSSNTQYF.